Listed here are 17 T cell receptor beta chains from one sample, sequenced in a study of blood T cell repertoires in COVID-19. Measured with immunoSEQ multiplex PCR; TCRdb has only the in-frame clones, and not every one. The sample records a few hundred thousand clones, more than 70% being singletons. The sequenced sample consisted of peripheral blood. All receptors derive from a woman between 45 and 65 years old with COVID-19, enrolled during active disease.

This clone was counted between two and nine times. CDR3: CASRTREGEQFF. The CDR3, as DNA: TGTGCCAGCAGAACGAGGGAGGGTGAGCAGTTCTTC. The rearrangement links TRBV12-3 or TRBV12-4 to TRBJ2-1, with 7 bases identical to TRBD2. The CDR3 length is 12 residues. The trim removed 6 bases at V and 9 bases at J, leaving 5 bases unmatched.

The CDR3 region has the DNA TGTGCCAGCAGCCAGAGGGGACAGATTAATGAAAAACTGTTTTTT. Protein sequence: CASSQRGQINEKLFF. This chain connects TRBV4-2 to TRBJ1-4, with TRBD1 matching over 7 bases. The ends lost 3 bases at V and 4 bases at J; junction bases unmatched: 5. The CDR3 consists of 15 residues. Per germline, CDR1 LGHNA and CDR2 YNFKEQ.

The chain links TRBV6-5 to TRBJ1-1; unclear D gene. Germline V lookup: CDR1 MNHEY, CDR2 SVGAGI. V was clipped by 7 bases and J by 4 bases, with 13 bases between them. The CDR3 contains 13 residues. The CDR3 protein is CASTLFGSTEAFF. Here the CDR3 DNA reads TGTGCCAGCACTTTATTTGGGAGCACTGAAGCTTTCTTT.

This chain links TRBV7-9 with TRBJ1-6; D not resolved. CDR3 length: 15 amino acids. V lost 3 bases and J lost 7, with 13 bases in between. Germline V gene sequence: CDR1 SEHNR, CDR2 FQNEAQ (reference sequence). In DNA, the CDR3 is TGTGCCAGCAGCTTGATGCGGGCGGGGAATTCACCCCTCCACTTT. This codes for CASSLMRAGNSPLHF.

The rearrangement links TRBV3-1 (or the pseudogene TRBV3-2) to TRBJ1-4, with TRBD1 matching over 8 bases. The CDR3 covers 16 residues. From germline, CDR1 is LGHDT and CDR2 YNNKEL (reference sequence). Losses at the gene ends were 7 bases for V and 8 bases for J; bases not matched to a gene: 15. CDR3 loop: CASTLGQGRGREKLFF. Here the CDR3 DNA reads TGTGCCAGCACCCTCGGACAGGGAAGAGGTCGGGAAAAACTGTTTTTT.

The gene calls are TRBV6-5 and TRBJ1-2; 9 bases match TRBD1. Germline V gives CDR1 MNHEY, CDR2 SVGAGI. Trimming cost V 8 bases and J 8 bases; bases outside gene matches: 6. This CDR3 has 12 amino acids. CDR3 DNA sequence: TGTGCCAGCTCCGGACAGGGGTTAGGCTACACCTTC. This codes for CASSGQGLGYTF.

This clone has only one observation. This rearrangement joins TRBV27 to TRBJ1-1; maybe TRBD1 (5 bases). The CDR3 extends over 16 amino acids. CDR1 MNHEY and CDR2 SMNVEV come from the germline V gene (reference sequence). The germline V and J ends were trimmed by 0 bases and 1 base, with 12 bases remaining between them. The CDR3: CASSLSGGISNTEAFF. The CDR3 coding sequence is TGTGCCAGCAGTTTATCGGGGGGAATCTCGAACACTGAAGCTTTCTTT.

This clone was counted a few times. This chain links TRBV11-2 with TRBJ1-5; possibly TRBD1 for D (6 bases). V was shortened by 1 base and J by 9 bases, with 16 bases between the two germline ends. Germline loops: CDR1 SGHAT, CDR2 FQNNGV. This CDR3 has 15 amino acids. The CDR3 nucleotides read TGTGCCAGCAGCTTAGGAATCCAGGGACAAGGGCCCCAGCATTTT. Translated, it gives CASSLGIQGQGPQHF. Full variable domain (outside the CDR3, taken from reference TRBV11-2 and TRBJ1-5): EAGVAQSPRYKIIEKRQSVAFWCNPISGHATLYWYQQILGQGPKLLIQFQNNGVVDDSQLPKDRFSAERLKGVDSTLKIQPAKLEDSAVYLCASSLGIQGQGPQHFGDGTRLSIL.

This clone is a singleton in its sample. This chain uses TRBV19 with TRBJ1-2; 7 bases are a match to TRBD1. The V segment lost 1 base and the J segment 6 bases; nucleotides outside the gene matches: 5. The CDR3 runs to 14 residues. The V gene's germline CDR1 is LNHDA and CDR2 SQIVND (reference sequence). The CDR3 here is CASSIGETGNGYTF. The CDR3 nucleotides read TGTGCCAGTAGTATAGGGGAGACAGGGAATGGCTACACCTTC.

This clone was recorded only once. The chain couples TRBV24-1 to TRBJ2-2; the match to TRBD1 covers 9 bases. The V segment lost 4 bases and the J segment 3 bases; nucleotides outside the gene matches: 8. Germline values: CDR1 KGHDR, CDR2 SFDVKD. There are 17 residues in the CDR3. The CDR3 loop is CATSDLSGTGYTGELFF. CDR3 nucleotide sequence: TGTGCCACCAGTGACCTTTCCGGGACAGGGTACACCGGGGAGCTGTTTTTT.

V usage is TRBV6-5 and J usage is TRBJ2-5, with D possibly matching TRBD1 (6 bases). The V and J ends lost 2 bases and 5 bases respectively, with 12 bases between them. Germline assignment: CDR1 MNHEY and CDR2 SVGAGI. This CDR3 comprises 14 residues. The CDR3 DNA follows: TGTGCCAGCAGTTACGGAACAGGGTCGGAGACCCAGTACTTC. Translated: CASSYGTGSETQYF.

V usage is TRBV15 and J usage is TRBJ2-1, with 8 bases that match TRBD2. This CDR3 has 18 amino acids. The germline gives CDR1 LNHNV, CDR2 YYDKDF (reference sequence). The V gene end was trimmed by 0 bases and the J gene end by 3 bases; junction bases not matched to a gene: 10. Here the CDR3 DNA reads TGTGCCACCAGCAGAGATGTGGATGGGACTAGTGACTACAATGAGCAGTTCTTC. This sequence encodes CATSRDVDGTSDYNEQFF.

This clone was observed a handful of times. The chain has TRBV5-1 and TRBJ1-1, with D possibly TRBD1 on 6 matching bases. The germline V and J ends were trimmed by 0 bases and 1 base, with 13 bases remaining between them. CDR1 SGHRS and CDR2 YFSETQ come from the germline V gene. The CDR3 is 16 amino acids. The CDR3 loop reads CASSLVAGVRNTEAFF. Here the CDR3 DNA reads TGCGCCAGCAGCTTGGTAGCAGGGGTGAGGAACACTGAAGCTTTCTTT.

The chain employs TRBV28 and TRBJ2-3, with D uncertain. In germline, CDR1 is MDHEN, CDR2 SYDVKM. CDR3 size: 13 residues. V lost 3 bases and J 4 bases, leaving 8 bases between the germline ends. The CDR3 sequence is CASSFPHSDTQYF. In nucleotides, the CDR3 is TGTGCCAGCAGTTTTCCACATTCAGATACGCAGTATTTT.

The chain combines TRBV12-3 or TRBV12-4 with TRBJ1-1, with a possible D match to TRBD1 (6 bases). The CDR3 spans 12 residues. V shed 9 bases and J shed 4 bases, with 12 bases lying between them. In nucleotides, the CDR3 is TGTGCCAGTCGGCTAGGGGGCACTGAAGCTTTCTTT. This gives the protein CASRLGGTEAFF.

The chain couples TRBV9 to TRBJ2-3; D is possibly TRBD1 (7 bases). Germline CDR1 SGDLS, CDR2 YYNGEE. This CDR3 has 14 amino acids. With 7 bases removed from V and 5 bases from J, the gap between germline ends came to 17 bases. The CDR3 sequence: CASGPGGSRDTQYF. DNA for the CDR3: TGTGCCAGCGGACCAGGGGGGTCCCGAGATACGCAGTATTTT.

The V gene is TRBV5-4, the J gene TRBJ2-3; D not certain. V gave up 4 bases and J gave up 5 bases, with 17 bases separating them. The length of the CDR3 is 15 residues. Germline V gene sequence: CDR1 SGHNT, CDR2 YYREEE (reference sequence). The CDR3 DNA reads TGTGCCAGCAGCCTGACTTCCCTCCGACTAGATACGCAGTATTTT. Translated, it gives CASSLTSLRLDTQYF. Full variable domain (outside the CDR3, taken from reference TRBV5-4 and TRBJ2-3): ETGVTQSPTHLIKTRGQQVTLRCSSQSGHNTVSWYQQALGQGPQFIFQYYREEENGRGNFPPRFSGLQFPNYSSELNVNALELDDSALYLCASSLTSLRLDTQYFGPGTRLTVL.